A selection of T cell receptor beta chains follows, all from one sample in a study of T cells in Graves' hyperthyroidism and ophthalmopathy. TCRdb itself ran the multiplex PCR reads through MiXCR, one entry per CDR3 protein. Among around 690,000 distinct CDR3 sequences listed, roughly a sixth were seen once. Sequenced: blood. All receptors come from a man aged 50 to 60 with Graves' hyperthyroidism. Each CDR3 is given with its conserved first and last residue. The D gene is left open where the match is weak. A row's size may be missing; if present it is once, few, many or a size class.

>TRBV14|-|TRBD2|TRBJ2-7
CASSQDPGLAGGREQYF
TGTGCCAGCAGCCAAGACCCGGGACTAGCGGGAGGACGGGAGCAGTACTTC
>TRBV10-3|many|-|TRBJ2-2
CAISERTIDTGELFF
TGTGCCATCAGTGAGCGGACAATTGACACCGGGGAGCTGTTTTTT
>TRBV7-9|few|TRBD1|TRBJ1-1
CASSPRRTGTSNTEAFF
TGTGCCAGCAGCCCCCGTAGGACAGGGACCTCGAACACTGAAGCTTTCTTT
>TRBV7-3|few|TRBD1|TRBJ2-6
CASSVTGGPLSGANVLTF
TGTGCCAGCAGCGTCACAGGGGGCCCCCTCTCTGGGGCCAACGTCCTGACTTTC
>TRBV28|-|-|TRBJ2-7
CASTLSYEQYF
TGTGCCAGCACTTTAAGCTACGAGCAGTACTTC
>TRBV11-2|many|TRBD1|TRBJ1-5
CASSRGQGYNQPQHF
TGTGCCAGCAGCCGGGGACAGGGGTACAATCAGCCCCAGCATTTT
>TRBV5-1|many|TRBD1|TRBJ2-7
CASSRDSLYEQYF
TGCGCCAGCAGCCGGGACAGCCTCTACGAGCAGTACTTC
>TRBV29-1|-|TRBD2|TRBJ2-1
CSVVSREGFRNNEQFF
TGCAGCGTTGTAAGTCGGGAGGGCTTTAGAAACAATGAGCAGTTCTTC
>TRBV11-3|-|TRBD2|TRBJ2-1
CASSSLGLAGANEQFF
TGTGCCAGCAGCTCCCTCGGACTAGCGGGAGCTAATGAGCAGTTCTTC
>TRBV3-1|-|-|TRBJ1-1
CASSRSSGGRTEAFF
TGTGCCAGCAGCCGTTCAAGCGGGGGGAGGACTGAAGCTTTCTTT
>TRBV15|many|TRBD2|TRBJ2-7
CATSRGLAVYEQYF
TGTGCCACCAGCAGGGGGCTAGCGGTATACGAGCAGTACTTC
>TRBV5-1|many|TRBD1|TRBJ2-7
CASSLRQGWDEQYF
TGCGCCAGCAGCTTACGACAGGGGTGGGACGAGCAGTACTTC
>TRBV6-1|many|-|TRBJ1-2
CASSSSTLRAKRDYGYTF
TGTGCCAGCAGTTCTAGTACCCTCCGGGCCAAGAGGGACTATGGCTACACCTTC
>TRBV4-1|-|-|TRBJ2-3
CASSQETRGGTDTQYF
TGCGCCAGCAGCCAAGAGACCCGCGGGGGCACAGATACGCAGTATTTT
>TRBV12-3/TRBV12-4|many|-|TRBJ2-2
CASRPDMHTGELFF
TGTGCCAGCAGACCGGACATGCACACCGGGGAGCTGTTTTTT
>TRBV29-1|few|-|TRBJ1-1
CSVGGFPDTEAFF
TGCAGCGTTGGAGGCTTCCCGGACACTGAAGCTTTCTTT
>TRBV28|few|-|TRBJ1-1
CASSLTEAFF
TGTGCCAGCAGTTTGACTGAAGCTTTCTTT
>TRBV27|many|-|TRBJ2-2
CASSSLSLGGELFF
TGTGCCAGCAGTTCCCTGTCTCTGGGCGGGGAGCTGTTTTTT
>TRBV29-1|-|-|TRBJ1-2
CSVEEGLGNYGYTF
TGCAGCGTCGAGGAAGGTCTCGGGAACTATGGCTACACCTTC
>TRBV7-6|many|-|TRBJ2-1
CASSLNAGNSYNEQFF
TGTGCCAGCAGCTTAAACGCCGGGAACTCCTACAATGAGCAGTTCTTC
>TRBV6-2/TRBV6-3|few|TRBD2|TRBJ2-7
CASSYSLTSGDPLEQYF
TGTGCCAGCAGTTACTCCCTGACTAGCGGGGACCCATTGGAGCAGTACTTC
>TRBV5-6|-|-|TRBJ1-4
CASSIAARELFF
TGTGCCAGCAGCATAGCAGCGAGAGAACTGTTTTTT
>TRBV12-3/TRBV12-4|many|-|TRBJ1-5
CASSQGTDNQPQHF
TGTGCCAGCAGTCAGGGGACGGACAATCAGCCCCAGCATTTT
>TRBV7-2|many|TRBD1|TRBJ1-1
CASKGTGLNTEAFF
TGTGCCAGCAAAGGGACAGGTCTAAACACTGAAGCTTTCTTT
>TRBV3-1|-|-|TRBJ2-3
CASSQAGRSKADTQYF
TGTGCCAGCAGCCAAGCGGGCAGGAGTAAGGCAGATACGCAGTATTTT
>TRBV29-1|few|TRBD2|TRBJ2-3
CSARAGGGGTDTQYF
TGCAGCGCCCGGGCCGGGGGAGGGGGCACAGATACGCAGTATTTT
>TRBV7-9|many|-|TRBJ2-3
CASSLGTGDTQYF
TGTGCCAGCAGCTTAGGGACGGGAGATACGCAGTATTTT